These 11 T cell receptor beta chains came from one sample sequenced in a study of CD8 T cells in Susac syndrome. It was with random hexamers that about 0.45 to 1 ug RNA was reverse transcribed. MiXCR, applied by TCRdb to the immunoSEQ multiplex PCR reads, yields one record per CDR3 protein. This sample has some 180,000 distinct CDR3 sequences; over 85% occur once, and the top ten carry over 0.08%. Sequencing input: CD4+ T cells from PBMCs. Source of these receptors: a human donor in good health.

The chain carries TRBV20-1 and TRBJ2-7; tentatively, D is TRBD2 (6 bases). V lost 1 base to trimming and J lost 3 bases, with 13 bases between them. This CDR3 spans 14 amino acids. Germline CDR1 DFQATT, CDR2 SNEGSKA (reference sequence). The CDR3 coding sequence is TGCAGTGCTAGAGGTATCGGCGGGATCTACGAGCAGTACTTC. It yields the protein CSARGIGGIYEQYF.

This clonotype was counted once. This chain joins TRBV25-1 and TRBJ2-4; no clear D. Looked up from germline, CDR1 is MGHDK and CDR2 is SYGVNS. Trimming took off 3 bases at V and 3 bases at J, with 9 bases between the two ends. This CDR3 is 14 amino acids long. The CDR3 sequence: CASSDPWGKNIQYF. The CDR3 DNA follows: TGTGCCAGCAGTGATCCGTGGGGCAAAAACATTCAGTACTTC.

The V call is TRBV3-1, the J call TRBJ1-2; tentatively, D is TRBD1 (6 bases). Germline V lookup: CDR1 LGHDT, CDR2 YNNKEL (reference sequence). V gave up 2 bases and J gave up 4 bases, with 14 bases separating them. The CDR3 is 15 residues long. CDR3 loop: CASSQLNRAGYGYTF. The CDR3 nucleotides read TGTGCCAGCAGCCAACTTAACAGGGCAGGCTATGGCTACACCTTC. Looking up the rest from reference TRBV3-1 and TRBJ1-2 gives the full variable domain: DTAVSQTPKYLVTQMGNDKSIKCEQNLGHDTMYWYKQDSKKFLKIMFSYNNKELIINETVPNRFSPKSPDKAHLNLHINSLELGDSAVYFCASSQLNRAGYGYTFGSGTRLTVV.

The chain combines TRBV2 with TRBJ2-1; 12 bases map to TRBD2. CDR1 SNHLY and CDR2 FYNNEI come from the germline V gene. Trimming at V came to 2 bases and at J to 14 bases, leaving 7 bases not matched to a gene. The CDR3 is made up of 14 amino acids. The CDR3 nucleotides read TGTGCCAGCAGTGAACGGCTAGCGGGAGGGCCTAAGTTCTTC. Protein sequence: CASSERLAGGPKFF.

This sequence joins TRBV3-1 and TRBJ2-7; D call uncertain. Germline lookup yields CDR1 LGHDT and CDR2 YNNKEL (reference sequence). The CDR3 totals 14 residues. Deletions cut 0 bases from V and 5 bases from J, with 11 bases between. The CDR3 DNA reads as TGTGCCAGCAGCCAAGAGGCCCGATTGGACGAGCAGTACTTC. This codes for CASSQEARLDEQYF.

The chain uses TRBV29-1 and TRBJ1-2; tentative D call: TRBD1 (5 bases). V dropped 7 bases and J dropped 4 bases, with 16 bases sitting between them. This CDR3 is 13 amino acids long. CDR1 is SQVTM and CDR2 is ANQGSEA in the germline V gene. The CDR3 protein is CSATAGTSYGYTF. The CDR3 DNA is TGCAGCGCCACTGCCGGGACGTCCTATGGCTACACCTTC.

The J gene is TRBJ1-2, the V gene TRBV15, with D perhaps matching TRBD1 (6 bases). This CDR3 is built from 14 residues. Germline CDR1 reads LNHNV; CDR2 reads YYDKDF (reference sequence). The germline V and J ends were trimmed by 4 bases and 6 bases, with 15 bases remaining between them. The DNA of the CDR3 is TGTGCCACCAGCAAATACAGGGCGTTGGATGGCTACACCTTC. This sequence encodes CATSKYRALDGYTF.

CDR3 sequence reads: CAWSAGFRGANVLTF. CDR3 coding DNA: TGTGCCTGGAGCGCAGGGTTTAGAGGGGCCAACGTCCTGACTTTC. The rearrangement links TRBV30 to TRBJ2-6, with D tentatively TRBD1 (5 bases). Germline V CDR1 and CDR2: GTSNPN, SVGIG (reference sequence). Trimming left V 3 bases short and J 4 bases short, with 13 bases between. The CDR3 runs 15 residues.

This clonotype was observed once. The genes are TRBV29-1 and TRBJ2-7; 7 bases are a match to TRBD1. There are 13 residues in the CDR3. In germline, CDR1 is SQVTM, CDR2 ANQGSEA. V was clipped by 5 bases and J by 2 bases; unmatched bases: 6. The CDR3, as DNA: TGCAGCGTTTCCCGGGACAGCCCCTACGAGCAGTACTTC. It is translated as CSVSRDSPYEQYF.

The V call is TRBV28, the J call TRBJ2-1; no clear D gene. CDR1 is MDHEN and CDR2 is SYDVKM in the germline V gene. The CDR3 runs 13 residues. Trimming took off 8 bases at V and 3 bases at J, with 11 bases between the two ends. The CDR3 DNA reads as TGTGCCAGCTGGCCACAGAACTACAATGAGCAGTTCTTC. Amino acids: CASWPQNYNEQFF.

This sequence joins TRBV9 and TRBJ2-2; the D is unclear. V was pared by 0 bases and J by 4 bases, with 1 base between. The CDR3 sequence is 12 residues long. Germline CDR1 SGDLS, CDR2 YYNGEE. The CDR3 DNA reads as TGTGCCAGCAGCGTAGTCACCGGGGAGCTGTTTTTT. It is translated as CASSVVTGELFF.